This T cell receptor beta chain was documented in a study of cytomegalovirus exposure and HLA in healthy donors. Study background: The same platform was used for the roughly 120 validation repertoires as for the approximately 630 first-cohort repertoires, as reported in a later analysis.

As to this clone: Its antigen is undetermined.

The CDR3 sequence is 16 residues long. The germline gives CDR1 MNHNY, CDR2 SVGAGI (reference sequence). With 2 bases clipped from V and 3 bases from J, the junction kept 8 bases outside the gene matches. Study-wide results and caveats: First-cohort TCR clusters were later found to tend to co-occur in the 120 or so validation repertoires. Reportedly, diagnosis of cytomegalovirus status by the classifier showed high specificity and sensitivity. Most TCR sequences were rare, but some public TCRs occurred in many donors.

Data came from immunoSEQ multiplex PCR; TCRdb stores just in-frame clones and leaves some out. The sample shows hundreds of thousands of clones, approximately 90% of them seen only once. The sample was PBMCs. The chain carries TRBV6-6 and TRBJ2-5, with TRBD2 matching over 8 bases. The receptor was isolated from a woman aged 18 to 35 in good health and CMV-seronegative. In nucleotides, the CDR3 is TGTGCCAGCAGTTACGGGTCACTAGCGGATGAAGAGACCCAGTACTTC. Amino acids: CASSYGSLADEETQYF.